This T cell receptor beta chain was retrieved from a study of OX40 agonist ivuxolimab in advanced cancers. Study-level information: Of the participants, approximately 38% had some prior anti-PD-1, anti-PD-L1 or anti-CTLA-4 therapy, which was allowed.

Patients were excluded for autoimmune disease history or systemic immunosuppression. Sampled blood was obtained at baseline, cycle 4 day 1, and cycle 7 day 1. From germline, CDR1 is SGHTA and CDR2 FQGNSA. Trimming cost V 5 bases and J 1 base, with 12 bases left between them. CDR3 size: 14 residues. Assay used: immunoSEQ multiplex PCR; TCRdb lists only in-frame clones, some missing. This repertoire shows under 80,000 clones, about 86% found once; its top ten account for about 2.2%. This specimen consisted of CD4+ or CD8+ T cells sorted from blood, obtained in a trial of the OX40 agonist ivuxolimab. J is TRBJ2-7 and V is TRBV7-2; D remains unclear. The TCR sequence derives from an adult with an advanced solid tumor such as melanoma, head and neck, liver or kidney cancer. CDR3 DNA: TGTGCCAGCAGCCCTCACGCGGAGTCCTACGAGCAGTACTTC. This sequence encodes CASSPHAESYEQYF.